These T cell receptor beta chains were read from a single sample in a study of blood T cell repertoires in COVID-19. Measured with immunoSEQ multiplex PCR; TCRdb has only the in-frame clones, and not every one. The data contain around 200,000 clones, approximately 81% of them singletons. Sample: peripheral blood. These receptors came from a person aged 65 to 85 with COVID-19, enrolled during active disease. Each CDR3 is given with its conserved first and last residue. Each record gives: clone size, J gene, V gene, CDR3 length, CDR3 protein. Clone sizes are given selectively: once, few, many, or a class where the clone is expanded.

few TRBJ1-5 TRBV28 14 CASSLDSINQPQHF
. TRBJ2-7 TRBV18 15 CASSPPGLAGYEQYF
. TRBJ2-5 TRBV6-5 14 CASSPGLVQETQYF
. TRBJ2-7 TRBV7-2 15 CASSLELAVSYEQYF
. TRBJ1-6 TRBV7-4 16 CASSRLRGSYNSPLHF
. TRBJ2-6 TRBV21-1 20 CASSSLCSGLNISGANVLTF
. TRBJ2-3 TRBV2 11 CASSAGDTQYF
. TRBJ2-7 TRBV13 14 CASSLGLATYEQYF
. TRBJ2-5 TRBV30 15 CACGGTSGVQETQYF
. TRBJ2-1 TRBV19 14 CASSLRFSYNEQFF
. TRBJ2-1 TRBV7-3 16 CASSLRGGSSYNEQFF
. TRBJ2-1 TRBV19 14 CASRTTGQVNEQFF
. TRBJ1-2 TRBV19 14 CASSMFDRAYGYTF
. TRBJ1-2 TRBV5-1 16 CASSSQIRGLLTGYTF
. TRBJ1-2 TRBV5-1 14 CASSQDSGTIGYTF
. TRBJ2-7 TRBV6-5 11 CASRTGYEQYF
few TRBJ2-7 TRBV5-4 15 CASSLSAGETYEQYF
. TRBJ2-6 TRBV19 17 CASSPDGLLSGANVLTF